This T cell receptor (beta chain) was identified in a study of shared clonotypes between healthy human individuals. The input for sorted-subset replicate PCRs was 200 ng DNA, about 29,000 T cell genomes. Per the original data handling: Owing to the provision of junction-only sequences devoid of quality scores by immunoSEQ, filtering differed. The table came from immunoSEQ multiplex PCR; TCRdb's copy has only in-frame clones and leaves some out. V and J calls and clone size are those listed in that table; D and trimming were worked out from the DNA. The sample holds about 2.1 million clones, 85% to 95% seen once. Positive CCR7 selection of CD45RO-negative cells yielded the naive CD8 cells, and terminally differentiated effector memory CD45RA+ cells were excluded. Donors were healthy HIV-negative adults without recently reported acute infections or vaccinations. There are 12 residues in the CDR3. Germline CDR1 and CDR2: SGHAT and FQNNGV. The V end lost 6 bases, the J end lost 4 bases, and 10 bases lay between the germline ends.

Sequences were obtained from naive CD8+ T cells from PBMCs. The gene calls are TRBV11-2 and TRBJ2-7, with D possibly matching TRBD1 (5 bases). The TCR originated in a young man in good health. Some clones in this sample may be carry-over from other donors' samples. The CDR3 coding sequence is TGTGCCAGCAGATGGGGCGCTTACGAGCAGTACTTC. Protein sequence: CASRWGAYEQYF.